The 27 T cell receptor beta chains reported below all come from one sample, sequenced in a study of blood T cell repertoires in COVID-19. Generated by immunoSEQ multiplex PCR, the TCRdb table keeps only in-frame clones and is missing some. Of fewer than 250,000 clones listed, about 85% are singletons. Sequenced: PBMCs or T cells enriched from blood (not recorded which). The source of these receptors is a man aged 25-40 years who had recovered from COVID-19.

This clone was seen once. The rearrangement uses TRBV14 and TRBJ2-3; D may be TRBD1 (5 bases). Between the trimmed V and J ends, which lost 4 bases and 4 bases, there was a span of 12 bases. Germline V gene data show CDR1 as SGHDN and CDR2 as FVKESK. CDR3 length: 14 amino acids. In DNA, the CDR3 is TGTGCCAGCAGCCGGACCCTGGGGCCAGATACGCAGTATTTT. Its translation is CASSRTLGPDTQYF.

This clone was seen only a few times. The chain couples TRBV6-2 or TRBV6-3 to TRBJ1-1; D not certain. Trimming shortened V by 6 bases and J by 12 bases, and 20 bases separated the two germline ends. The CDR3 has 13 amino acids. CDR1 is MNHEY and CDR2 is SVGEGT in the germline V gene. CDR3 in amino acids: CASSHDTPSNTFF. CDR3 DNA sequence: TGTGCCAGCAGCCACGACACCCCCTCGAACACTTTCTTT.

The genes are TRBV18 and TRBJ2-7, with no clear D. Trimming shortened V by 5 bases and J by 2 bases, and 10 bases separated the two germline ends. The CDR3 consists of 13 residues. Germline CDR1 reads KGHSH; CDR2 reads LQKENI. CDR3 sequence (DNA): TGTGCCAGCTCATCAACTGACACCTACGAGCAGTACTTC. Translated: CASSSTDTYEQYF.

The chain links TRBV4-2 to TRBJ2-7; no reliable D call. Germline assignment: CDR1 LGHNA and CDR2 YNFKEQ. V lost 1 base, J lost 0 bases, and 13 bases lay in between. The CDR3 runs to 16 residues. This CDR3 is CASSQVIPDSSYEQYF. The CDR3 DNA follows: TGTGCCAGCAGCCAAGTAATCCCCGATAGCTCCTACGAGCAGTACTTC.

V gene TRBV4-1 combines with J gene TRBJ1-2; no clear D gene. The CDR3 has 13 residues. Germline assignment: CDR1 MGHRA and CDR2 YSYEKL. V lost 0 bases, J lost 8 bases, and 10 bases lay in between. The CDR3 DNA reads TGCGCCAGCAGCCAAGAACCCGGGGTCGGCTACACCTTC. Amino acid sequence: CASSQEPGVGYTF.

The rearrangement links TRBV27 to TRBJ2-7, with 8 bases aligning to TRBD1. The germline V gene encodes CDR1 MNHEY and CDR2 SMNVEV (reference sequence). V shed 10 bases and J 1 base; nucleotides not matched to a gene: 12. This CDR3 is 15 amino acids long. In nucleotides, the CDR3 is TGTGCCACCTCCTACCGCGGACAGGGTTCCTACGAGCAGTACTTC. Translation gives CATSYRGQGSYEQYF.

The J gene is TRBJ2-1, the V gene TRBV10-3, with D unclear. The CDR3 sequence is 13 residues long. Trimming left V 4 bases short and J 3 bases short, with 7 bases between. Germline assignment: CDR1 ENHRY and CDR2 SYGVKD. In DNA, the CDR3 is TGTGCCATCAGTGTTTTCATCTACAATGAGCAGTTCTTC. This sequence encodes CAISVFIYNEQFF.

The chain uses TRBV18 and TRBJ1-3; 8 positions agree with TRBD1. Trimming cost V 3 bases and J 0 bases; bases outside gene matches: 7. From germline, CDR1 is KGHSH and CDR2 LQKENI. This CDR3 has 17 residues. CDR3 region: CASSPGTGLFSGNTIYF. As DNA, the CDR3 is TGTGCCAGCTCACCGGGGACAGGTCTATTCTCTGGAAACACCATATATTTT.

The chain is built from TRBV2 and TRBJ2-7, with D possibly matching TRBD1 (6 bases). V was shortened by 3 bases and J by 2 bases, with 11 bases between the two germline ends. The CDR3 covers 14 residues. Germline CDR1 SNHLY, CDR2 FYNNEI. CDR3 sequence (DNA): TGTGCCAGCAGTGAGGGCAGGGGCGCCTACGAGCAGTACTTC. Translated, it gives CASSEGRGAYEQYF.

This clone has a count of ten or more. The genes are TRBV7-3 and TRBJ2-1; 9 nucleotides agree with TRBD2. This CDR3 spans 18 amino acids. Germline CDR1 is SGHTA and CDR2 is FQGTGA. J lost 2 bases, V lost 2 bases, and 10 bases had no gene match. The CDR3 coding sequence is TGTGCCAGCAGCTTATCGGGGGAGCGGGGGGCCCCCTACAATGAGCAGTTCTTC. Protein product: CASSLSGERGAPYNEQFF.

CDR3 sequence: CATSRDLEYEQYF. CDR3 nucleotide sequence: TGTGCCACCAGCAGAGATCTAGAGTACGAGCAGTACTTC. The chain uses TRBV15 and TRBJ2-7; D remains unclear. The V gene's germline CDR1 is LNHNV and CDR2 YYDKDF (reference sequence). CDR3 length: 13 residues. V shed 0 bases and J shed 4 bases, with 7 bases lying between them.

This clone was picked up a small number of times. The CDR3 region is CASSQGVAGGETQYF. Written as DNA, the CDR3 is TGTGCCAGCAGCCAGGGGGTAGCGGGGGGAGAGACCCAGTACTTC. This chain uses TRBV4-2 with TRBJ2-5; 10 nucleotides agree with TRBD2. After removal of 3 bases from V and 4 bases from J, the junction contained 5 bases not matched to a gene. Per the germline V gene, CDR1 is LGHNA and CDR2 is YNFKEQ. The length of the CDR3 is 15 residues.

V and J are TRBV19 and TRBJ1-2; 7 bases fit TRBD1. The V gene end was trimmed by 7 bases and the J gene end by 7 bases; junction bases not matched to a gene: 3. Germline-derived CDR1 and CDR2 are LNHDA and SQIVND (reference sequence). The CDR3 spans 11 residues. The CDR3 coding sequence is TGTGCCAGTAAGGAGGGGGCTGGCTACACCTTC. It codes for CASKEGAGYTF.

This chain joins TRBV9 and TRBJ2-5; D perhaps matches TRBD2 (6 bases). V was cut by 0 bases and J by 1 base, with 10 bases left in between. CDR3 length: 15 amino acids. Germline V gene sequence: CDR1 SGDLS, CDR2 YYNGEE. The CDR3 loop reads CASSVGSSAQETQYF. CDR3 in DNA: TGTGCCAGCAGCGTAGGTTCTAGCGCCCAAGAGACCCAGTACTTC.

The V call is TRBV5-4, the J call TRBJ1-3; the match to TRBD1 covers 8 bases. The CDR3 is made up of 16 amino acids. J gave up 4 bases and V 3 bases, and 9 bases lay outside the gene matches. The V gene's germline CDR1 is SGHNT and CDR2 YYREEE (reference sequence). This CDR3 is CASSSGGQGVGNTIYF. CDR3 sequence (DNA): TGTGCCAGCAGCTCGGGCGGACAGGGAGTGGGAAACACCATATATTTT.

The chain joins TRBV4-2 to TRBJ1-5, with D maybe TRBD1 (5 bases). This CDR3 comprises 15 residues. CDR1 and CDR2 from the germline V gene are LGHNA and YNFKEQ. V lost 0 bases, J lost 7 bases, and 13 bases lay in between. CDR3 in amino acids: CASSQDPGIGQPQHF. The CDR3 DNA is TGTGCCAGCAGCCAAGATCCAGGGATTGGCCAGCCCCAGCATTTT.

This sequence joins TRBV6-1 and TRBJ2-7; TRBD2 matches 11 bases. V dropped 0 bases and J dropped 1; count of bases not matched to a gene: 8. Germline lookup yields CDR1 MNHNS and CDR2 SASEGT. The CDR3 totals 18 residues. The CDR3 bases are TGTGCCAGCAGTGAAGCTGTTAGCGGGGGGGGACTATCCTACGAGCAGTACTTC. It specifies CASSEAVSGGGLSYEQYF.

V is TRBV10-2 and J is TRBJ2-1, with a tentative D call TRBD2 (5 bases). Germline assignment: CDR1 WSHSY and CDR2 SAAADI. V gave up 5 bases and J gave up 5 bases, with 13 bases separating them. This CDR3 contains 14 residues. The DNA of the CDR3 is TGCGCCAGCAGTACCCCCCCCGGGAACAATGAGCAGTTCTTC. It translates to CASSTPPGNNEQFF.

The chain employs TRBV6-5 and TRBJ1-6, with 8 nucleotides matching TRBD1. Germline V CDR1 and CDR2: MNHEY, SVGAGI. This CDR3 has 15 residues. V shed 1 base and J 9 bases; nucleotides not matched to a gene: 5. CDR3 nucleotide sequence: TGTGCCAGCAGTTACTTGGCAGGGGGCGCTTCACCCCTCCACTTT. As protein: CASSYLAGGASPLHF.

The table lists this clone with a count of one. The rearrangement joins TRBV7-9 to TRBJ2-5; D is perhaps TRBD2 (5 bases). The CDR3 has 15 amino acids. Per germline, CDR1 SEHNR and CDR2 FQNEAQ (reference sequence). The V end was cut by 6 bases, the J end by 3 bases, with 17 bases between. CDR3 nucleotides: TGTGCCAGCAGACCGGGAAGCATTCCCGAAGAGACCCAGTACTTC. Translating it yields CASRPGSIPEETQYF.

This clone has just one count. This chain uses TRBV5-1 with TRBJ2-1; the match to TRBD2 covers 8 bases. The CDR3 spans 14 residues. Germline trimming cut 4 bases from V and 8 bases from J; bases unmatched to any gene: 8. The germline V gene has CDR1 SGHRS and CDR2 YFSETQ. The CDR3 coding sequence is TGCGCCAGCAGCCCCCGGGAGGGTAGAGATGAGCAGTTCTTC. Its translation: CASSPREGRDEQFF.

The J gene is TRBJ1-3, the V gene TRBV3-1 (or the pseudogene TRBV3-2), with unresolved D. Trimming removed 1 base from V and 0 bases from J, with 19 bases in between. Germline loops: CDR1 LGHDT, CDR2 YNNKEL (reference sequence). The CDR3 totals 19 residues. As DNA, the CDR3 is TGTGCCAGCAGCCAAGGGGCATTCCGTACCTTTTACTCTGGAAACACCATATATTTT. Protein product: CASSQGAFRTFYSGNTIYF.

The gene calls are TRBV19 and TRBJ2-1, with 11 bases identical to TRBD1. The ends lost 6 bases at V and 8 bases at J; junction bases unmatched: 0. Germline lookup yields CDR1 LNHDA and CDR2 SQIVND (reference sequence). This CDR3 has 12 residues. CDR3 loop: CASRDRGHEQFF. DNA for the CDR3: TGTGCCAGTAGGGACAGGGGGCATGAGCAGTTCTTC.

This chain links TRBV11-2 with TRBJ2-7; 7 bases map to TRBD1. This CDR3 region has 15 residues. J was trimmed by 6 bases and V by 3 bases; bases with no gene match: 11. The germline gives CDR1 SGHAT, CDR2 FQNNGV. The CDR3 region is CASSFTVTGLSEQYF. The CDR3 region has the DNA TGTGCCAGCAGCTTTACTGTGACAGGGTTAAGCGAGCAGTACTTC.

The chain has TRBV7-2 and TRBJ2-7, with D perhaps TRBD2 (5 bases). Germline V gene sequence: CDR1 SGHTA, CDR2 FQGNSA. This CDR3 is 12 amino acids long. V shed 6 bases and J shed 2 bases, with 8 bases lying between them. CDR3 residues: CASSKAAYEQYF. In DNA, the CDR3 is TGTGCCAGCAGTAAAGCGGCCTACGAGCAGTACTTC.

The chain couples TRBV28 to TRBJ2-7, with D hard to call. The CDR3 contains 15 residues. The germline V and J ends were trimmed by 4 bases and 0 bases, with 13 bases remaining between them. The germline gives CDR1 MDHEN, CDR2 SYDVKM. In DNA form, the CDR3 reads TGTGCCAGCAGTTATGGGTGGCAGGCCTCCTACGAGCAGTACTTC. It codes for CASSYGWQASYEQYF.

The chain couples TRBV5-1 to TRBJ1-2; D uncertain. V gave up 1 base and J gave up 1 base, with 5 bases separating them. Looked up from germline, CDR1 is SGHRS and CDR2 is YFSETQ. The CDR3 is 13 amino acids. The CDR3, as DNA: TGCGCCAGCAGCTTGCAGAATAACTATGGCTACACCTTC. Translating gives CASSLQNNYGYTF.